This TCR beta chain was identified during a study of regulatory T cells in long-lasting Graves disease. In this sample, this clonotype turned up many times. What it binds is not known. Construction of the TCR beta libraries employed iRepertoire HTBI primers in conjunction with Arm-PCR of CDR3 regions. TCRdb redid the calling of the multiplex PCR reads with MiXCR, one entry per CDR3 protein. The sample yields approximately 350,000 distinct CDR3 sequences, roughly 24% seen once. Germline V gene lookup returns CDR1 SGHTA and CDR2 FQGNSA. There are 14 residues in the CDR3. V lost 6 bases to trimming and J lost 6 bases; unmatched junction nucleotides: 7. Findings and caveats of the study: Results may be inaccurate due to the small sample size. With persistent disease, TRBV28, TRBJ1-2 and TRBJ2-5 were the favored segments. Samples came from peripheral blood alone, without thyroid tissue.

The time point is: persistent/refractory GD, antithyroid drugs over 5 years with positive TRAb. PBMC RNA served as the TCR library source. The sequence was collected from a middle-aged woman with Graves disease. Source: peripheral blood mononuclear cells (PBMCs), taken when the disease was refractory, from a patient treated with antithyroid drugs. The rearrangement links TRBV7-2 to TRBJ1-2, with TRBD1 identical over 10 bases. The CDR3 loop is CASRQAGTGDGYTF. The CDR3 DNA follows: TGTGCCAGCAGACAAGCCGGGACAGGGGATGGCTACACCTTC.